This TCR beta chain emerged from a study of shared clonotypes between healthy human individuals. Turning to the study itself: Used for every donor were three CD4 naive, three CD4 memory, two CD8 naive and one CD8 memory plate.

Germline V gene data show CDR1 as SEHNR and CDR2 as FQNEAQ (reference sequence). V lost 4 bases and J 0 bases, leaving 7 bases between the germline ends. The CDR3 has 14 amino acids. Sequenced by immunoSEQ multiplex PCR; TCRdb stores in-frame clones only, minus some. The sample carries 2,500,000 or so clones, 93% recorded once. In this sample, this clone turned up once. Its antigen remains unknown. Study-level findings and limits: An expected dependence of interdonor clonotype sharing on sequencing depth was noted. In contrast to clonotypes shared by all four donors, non-shared clonotypes had lower generation probabilities. Sharing across a few donors was seen in roughly 5% of naive CD4 clonotypes.

The sequencing input was naive CD4+ T cells from PBMCs. This sample's subset: CD45RA+ positively selected. The chain carries TRBV7-9 and TRBJ1-3; D not resolved. This clonotype was obtained from a man between 18 and 29 years old in good health. Some clones in this sample may be carry-over from other donors' samples. The CDR3 DNA is TGTGCCAGCAGCTGGGGTTTCTCTGGAAACACCATATATTTT. It is translated as CASSWGFSGNTIYF.